The 12 T cell receptor beta chains below come from one sample, sequenced in a study of patients and donors after allogeneic stem cell transplantation. TCRdb redid the calling of the RT-PCR reads with MiXCR, one entry per CDR3 protein. The data contain 410,000 or so distinct CDR3 sequences, roughly 16% of them singletons. Sequencing input: blood, either unsorted or a sorted T cell fraction (not recorded which). The receptors were gathered from a human donor who was either an allogeneic HSCT recipient or a stem cell or donor lymphocyte infusion donor (not recorded which). It is not recorded whose cells these are; they may come from a transplant donor.

This clonotype was detected ten times or more. The chain uses TRBV6-1 and TRBJ2-1, with 7 bases identical to TRBD1. The CDR3 totals 16 residues. V shed 6 bases, J shed 3 bases, and the junction held 11 bases outside the gene matches. The V gene's germline CDR1 is MNHNS and CDR2 SASEGT. Here the CDR3 DNA reads TGTGCCAGCAGCCAGAGACAGGGAAAGAACTACAATGAGCAGTTCTTC. Amino acids: CASSQRQGKNYNEQFF.

The CDR3 DNA is TGCGCCAGCAGGGCGGGACTCGACCAAGAGACCCAGTACTTC. The encoded protein is CASRAGLDQETQYF. This chain links TRBV5-1 with TRBJ2-5, with D tentatively TRBD2 (6 bases). The germline gives CDR1 SGHRS, CDR2 YFSETQ. The CDR3 is 14 amino acids. Deletions cut 5 bases from V and 0 bases from J, with 11 bases between.

The genes are TRBV7-3 and TRBJ1-1, with D perhaps matching TRBD1 (6 bases). V was shortened by 1 base and J by 3 bases, with 18 bases between the two germline ends. The CDR3 is 17 amino acids. Germline V CDR1 and CDR2: SGHTA, FQGTGA. The CDR3 DNA follows: TGTGCCAGCAGCTTAAGCCCCGGGGGGGCGAAGGACACTGAAGCTTTCTTT. Protein product: CASSLSPGGAKDTEAFF.

There are a few counts of this clonotype. The rearrangement joins TRBV12-3 or TRBV12-4 to TRBJ2-3, with 9 bases aligning to TRBD2. Trimming cost V 6 bases and J 9 bases; bases outside gene matches: 10. CDR3 length equals 14 residues. Here the CDR3 DNA reads TGTGCCAGCAGACCACTAGCGGGTTTCGCCACGCAGTATTTT. Its translation is CASRPLAGFATQYF.

The rearrangement links TRBV7-6 to TRBJ2-1, with D hard to call. The CDR3 consists of 16 residues. The germline V and J ends were trimmed by 5 bases and 4 bases, with 18 bases remaining between them. Germline V lookup: CDR1 SGHVS, CDR2 FNYEAQ. CDR3 amino acids: CASSREAWVNYNEQFF. CDR3 nucleotide sequence: TGTGCCAGCAGCCGTGAAGCGTGGGTCAATTACAATGAGCAGTTCTTC. Supplemented by reference TRBV7-6 and TRBJ2-1, the full variable domain reads GAGVSQSPRYKVTKRGQDVALRCDPISGHVSLYWYRQALGQGPEFLTYFNYEAQQDKSGLPNDRFSAERPEGSISTLTIQRTEQRDSAMYRCASSREAWVNYNEQFFGPGTRLTVL.

This clonotype was detected a few times. The chain links TRBV12-5 to TRBJ2-1; 13 bases agree with TRBD2. The CDR3 extends over 16 amino acids. The germline CDR1 and CDR2 sequences are LGHNT and FRNRAP. V lost 6 bases, J lost 10 bases, and 12 bases stayed unmatched. The CDR3 spells CASGRPTSGGAYEQFF. The DNA for the CDR3 is TGTGCTAGTGGCCGCCCCACTAGCGGGGGGGCCTACGAGCAGTTCTTC.

J is TRBJ1-1 and V is TRBV18; D may be TRBD1 (5 bases). This CDR3 comprises 16 residues. The germline CDR1 and CDR2 sequences are KGHSH and LQKENI. Trimming pared 4 bases from V and 3 bases from J, leaving 18 bases between. CDR3 residues: CASSLRDPVWDTEAFF. DNA for the CDR3: TGTGCCAGCTCACTTCGGGACCCGGTTTGGGACACTGAAGCTTTCTTT.

The chain joins TRBV5-1 to TRBJ1-1, with D unclear. Deletions cut 4 bases from V and 0 bases from J, with 10 bases between. Germline CDR1 and CDR2: SGHRS and YFSETQ. CDR3 size: 14 residues. In DNA, the CDR3 is TGCGCCAGCAGCGTACAGAACCTGAACACTGAAGCTTTCTTT. It yields the protein CASSVQNLNTEAFF.

The chain carries TRBV18 and TRBJ2-3; TRBD2 aligns across 10 bases. Germline V CDR1 and CDR2: KGHSH, LQKENI. V shed 3 bases and J 1 base; nucleotides not matched to a gene: 4. The CDR3 runs to 16 residues. The CDR3 DNA reads as TGTGCCAGCTCACCCCGACTAGCGGGCCGCACAGATACGCAGTATTTT. This encodes CASSPRLAGRTDTQYF.

This clonotype was found a few times. J is TRBJ2-7 and V is TRBV2; 8 bases align to TRBD2. With 6 bases clipped from V and 3 bases from J, the junction kept 7 bases outside the gene matches. CDR1 and CDR2 from the germline V gene are SNHLY and FYNNEI. CDR3 length equals 14 residues. CDR3 loop: CASSQAGADYEQYF. The CDR3 bases are TGTGCCAGCAGCCAAGCGGGAGCTGACTACGAGCAGTACTTC.

This clonotype was seen only a few times. V and J are TRBV5-1 and TRBJ1-2; TRBD1 is a possible D gene (5 bases). V was cut by 2 bases and J by 2 bases, with 10 bases left in between. Germline values: CDR1 SGHRS, CDR2 YFSETQ. The CDR3 is 14 amino acids. For the CDR3, the DNA is TGCGCCAGCAGCTTACGGGACGGCAACTATGGCTACACCTTC. It translates to CASSLRDGNYGYTF. The full variable domain, in which reference TRBV5-1 and TRBJ1-2 provide the parts outside the CDR3, is KAGVTQTPRYLIKTRGQQVTLSCSPISGHRSVSWYQQTPGQGLQFLFEYFSETQRNKGNFPGRFSGRQFSNSRSEMNVSTLELGDSALYLCASSLRDGNYGYTFGSGTRLTVV.

The chain uses TRBV27 and TRBJ2-3; 8 positions match TRBD2. The CDR3 extends over 16 amino acids. The V segment lost 6 bases and the J segment 1 base; nucleotides outside the gene matches: 9. Germline V lookup: CDR1 MNHEY, CDR2 SMNVEV (reference sequence). The CDR3 region has the DNA TGTGCCAGCAGGCCAATAGGAGCGGGGGGCACAGATACGCAGTATTTT. Its protein product is CASRPIGAGGTDTQYF.